These 11 T cell receptor beta chains were all obtained from the same sample, sequenced in a study of blood T cell repertoires in COVID-19. Some clones are missing from TCRdb's copy, which holds only in-frame ones; the method was immunoSEQ multiplex PCR. The table has 210,000 or so clones, more than 70% seen once. Sequenced material: PBMCs or T cells enriched from blood (not recorded which). The receptors here all came from a middle-aged woman with acute COVID-19.

The rearrangement links TRBV6-4 to TRBJ2-3; D unclear. This CDR3 spans 13 amino acids. CDR1 and CDR2 (germline): MRHNA, SNTAGT. V shed 4 bases and J shed 0 bases, with 5 bases lying between them. CDR3 in amino acids: CASSAQSTDTQYF. In DNA, the CDR3 is TGTGCCAGCAGTGCCCAGAGCACAGATACGCAGTATTTT.

This clone appeared a single time. The rearrangement uses TRBV6-5 and TRBJ2-1; possible D gene TRBD2, 6 bases. This CDR3 has 13 residues. CDR1 and CDR2 from the germline V gene are MNHEY and SVGAGI. Trimming shortened V by 4 bases and J by 5 bases, and 9 bases separated the two germline ends. CDR3 nucleotide sequence: TGTGCCAGCAGTTGGGGACTTAACAATGAGCAGTTCTTC. This codes for CASSWGLNNEQFF.

This rearrangement joins TRBV28 to TRBJ2-1; D gene ambiguous. This CDR3 contains 14 residues. V lost 3 bases to trimming and J lost 7 bases, with 13 bases between them. Per germline, CDR1 MDHEN and CDR2 SYDVKM. The CDR3 region is CASSLVQTGNEQFF. DNA for the CDR3: TGTGCCAGCAGTTTGGTGCAAACCGGGAATGAGCAGTTCTTC.

J is TRBJ1-5 and V is TRBV27; TRBD1 is a possible D gene (6 bases). Trimming pared 3 bases from V and 7 bases from J, leaving 16 bases between. Germline lookup yields CDR1 MNHEY and CDR2 SMNVEV (reference sequence). CDR3 length: 15 residues. The CDR3 DNA sequence: TGTGCCAGCAGTTTCGCCGCTCCGACAGGCCAGCCCCAGCATTTT. Its translation is CASSFAAPTGQPQHF.

This chain uses TRBV7-9 with TRBJ1-6, with 10 bases matching TRBD1. Losses at the gene ends were 5 bases for V and 6 bases for J; bases not matched to a gene: 4. CDR1 and CDR2 from the germline V gene are SEHNR and FQNEAQ (reference sequence). The CDR3 has 15 residues. CDR3 residues: CASSRQGAINSPLHF. The CDR3 bases are TGTGCCAGCAGCCGACAGGGGGCGATTAATTCACCCCTCCACTTT.

The chain employs TRBV4-1 and TRBJ2-7, with D possibly TRBD2 on 5 matching bases. CDR3 length: 16 amino acids. The V gene lost 0 bases and the J gene lost 3 bases, with 15 bases spanning the gap. Germline CDR1 reads MGHRA; CDR2 reads YSYEKL. CDR3 nucleotide sequence: TGCGCCAGCAGCCAAGATGGTGCGGGTGGAGACTACGAGCAGTACTTC. This encodes CASSQDGAGGDYEQYF.

The chain combines TRBV19 with TRBJ2-7, with 7 bases that match TRBD1. The germline V gene has CDR1 LNHDA and CDR2 SQIVND (reference sequence). Trimming at V came to 3 bases and at J to 2 bases, leaving 7 bases not matched to a gene. The CDR3 covers 15 residues. The CDR3 loop reads CASSIGDSPTYEQYF. As DNA, the CDR3 is TGTGCCAGTAGTATTGGGGACAGCCCAACCTACGAGCAGTACTTC. The full variable domain, its missing parts supplied by reference TRBV19 and TRBJ2-7, is DGGITQSPKYLFRKEGQNVTLSCEQNLNHDAMYWYRQDPGQGLRLIYYSQIVNDFQKGDIAEGYSVSREKKESFPLTVTSAQKNPTAFYLCASSIGDSPTYEQYFGPGTRLTVT.

This sequence joins TRBV30 and TRBJ1-1; tentative D call: TRBD1 (6 bases). This CDR3 region has 13 residues. Per the germline V gene, CDR1 is GTSNPN and CDR2 is SVGIG (reference sequence). Trimming removed 4 bases from V and 1 base from J, with 10 bases in between. CDR3: CAWTVQGNTEAFF. The CDR3 coding sequence is TGTGCCTGGACCGTACAGGGGAACACTGAAGCTTTCTTT. Based on the CDR3 plus reference TRBV30 and TRBJ1-1, the full variable domain is SQTIHQWPATLVQPVGSPLSLECTVEGTSNPNLYWYRQAAGRGLQLLFYSVGIGQISSEVPQNLSASRPQDRQFILSSKKLLLSDSGFYLCAWTVQGNTEAFFGQGTRLTVV.

V gene TRBV10-3 combines with J gene TRBJ1-6; TRBD1 matches 9 bases. J was trimmed by 0 bases and V by 6 bases; bases with no gene match: 3. This CDR3 is built from 16 residues. Looked up from germline, CDR1 is ENHRY and CDR2 is SYGVKD. CDR3 loop: CAIRDRGSSYNSPLHF. The CDR3 DNA reads as TGTGCCATCAGGGACAGGGGCTCCTCCTATAATTCACCCCTCCACTTT.

The chain links TRBV7-2 to TRBJ1-6; TRBD1 is a possible D gene (5 bases). The CDR3 spans 15 residues. Trimming removed 2 bases at V and 7 bases at J, with 12 bases between. Germline V gives CDR1 SGHTA, CDR2 FQGNSA. In DNA, the CDR3 is TGTGCCAGCAGCTTAACAGGAACTTTAAATTCACCCCTCCACTTT. Its protein is CASSLTGTLNSPLHF.

V is TRBV5-4 and J is TRBJ1-2, with 9 nucleotides matching TRBD1. Unmatched junction bases numbered 7, after V lost 4 bases and J lost 3 bases. The length of the CDR3 is 15 residues. Per the germline V gene, CDR1 is SGHNT and CDR2 is YYREEE (reference sequence). CDR3 loop: CASSAGTGRDYGYTF. CDR3 nucleotides: TGTGCCAGCAGCGCCGGGACAGGGAGGGACTATGGCTACACCTTC.